Below, 9 T cell receptor beta chains from the same sample are listed, as sequenced in a study of T cells expressing NK-cell markers. From its re-call of the 5' RACE reads, TCRdb lists each CDR3 protein once, without DNA. The table gives over 200,000 distinct CDR3 sequences; the top ten clones make up about 0.4% of it. Input material: blood T cells: a sorted CD56 or NKG2C T cell subset, CD4+ or CD8+ T cells, or bulk PBMC T cells (not recorded which). These receptor sequences come from a man younger than 35 in good health.

CDR3 sequence reads: CASSYFSSGEAFF. This chain joins TRBV6-5 and TRBJ1-1. The CDR3 is 13 residues long. CDR1 is MNHEY and CDR2 is SVGAGI in the germline V gene.

The rearrangement links TRBV20-1 to TRBJ2-5. Germline V gene lookup returns CDR1 DFQATT and CDR2 SNEGSKA (reference sequence). The CDR3 extends over 12 amino acids. The CDR3 sequence is CSARDPQETQYF.

V is TRBV29-1 and J is TRBJ2-5. The germline V gene encodes CDR1 SQVTM and CDR2 ANQGSEA. The CDR3 has 12 amino acids. The CDR3 reads CSVQGDQETQYF.

This chain links TRBV9 with TRBJ1-5. Germline V CDR1 and CDR2: SGDLS, YYNGEE. CDR3 length: 15 amino acids. This CDR3 reads CASSSTGSSVGPQHF.

V is TRBV7-3 and J is TRBJ2-1; TCRdb's assignment of TRBD2 cannot be checked, as there is no DNA. Germline V gives CDR1 SGHTA, CDR2 FQGTGA. The CDR3 covers 14 residues. The CDR3 region is CASSLNPSSYEQFF. The variable domain in full, completed from reference TRBV7-3 and TRBJ2-1, reads GAGVSQTPSNKVTEKGKYVELRCDPISGHTALYWYRQSLGQGPEFLIYFQGTGAADDSGLPNDRFFAVRPEGSVSTLKIQRTERGDSAVYLCASSLNPSSYEQFFGPGTRLTVL.

The chain couples TRBV14 to TRBJ2-6. The CDR3 length is 16 residues. From germline, CDR1 is SGHDN and CDR2 FVKESK. The chain's CDR3 is CASSQDLRSGANVLTF.

The CDR3 is CAWSYEREHTQYF. The chain joins TRBV30 to TRBJ2-3; the D call of TRBD2 rests on TCRdb alone, since no DNA is present to check it. Per the germline V gene, CDR1 is GTSNPN and CDR2 is SVGIG (reference sequence). There are 13 residues in the CDR3.

The chain uses TRBV20-1 and TRBJ1-5; the TRBD1 assignment by TCRdb is unverifiable without DNA. Per the germline V gene, CDR1 is DFQATT and CDR2 is SNEGSKA (reference sequence). The CDR3 totals 15 residues. The chain's CDR3 is CSAKDRESSNQPQHF.

This CDR3 is CASSSRSRTDTQYF. The chain has TRBV5-1 and TRBJ2-3. This CDR3 region has 14 residues. Per the germline V gene, CDR1 is SGHRS and CDR2 is YFSETQ.